The following is a TCR beta chain sequence with its context. The sample belongs to a study of blood T cell repertoires in COVID-19. About the research overall: The cDNA or gDNA used as material had been derived from T cells, B-cell-depleted T cells, or PBMCs.

V shed 3 bases and J shed 1 base, with 19 bases lying between them. The germline CDR1 and CDR2 sequences are KGHSH and LQKENI. The CDR3 consists of 17 residues. Authors' analysis steps: Researchers report that nucleated cell counts were estimated from reference gene primer amplification. Clones were sequenced by immunoSEQ multiplex PCR, and TCRdb holds only the in-frame ones, with some missing. The DNA gave D and trimming, while V, J and clone size come from that table. There are fewer than 350,000 clones in the sample; 81% occur only once, and over 2.5% lies in the top ten. Sequencing was performed on peripheral blood. The chain couples TRBV18 to TRBJ2-7, with a possible D match to TRBD2 (8 bases). The TCR comes from a woman aged 55-69 years with active or convalescent COVID-19. This CDR3 is CASSPLSGQRESYEQYF. CDR3 sequence (DNA): TGTGCCAGCTCACCTTTATCGGGACAGCGGGAGTCCTACGAGCAGTACTTC.